The table lists the clone carrying this T cell receptor (beta chain) with many counts. The sample comes from a study of low-dose radiotherapy and immunotherapy resistance in tumors. V gave up 7 bases and J gave up 0 bases; unmatched junction bases: 6. This CDR3 contains 16 residues. Germline values: CDR1 MNHEY, CDR2 SVGEGT. Primers targeting TRAV and TRBV primed first-strand cDNA, covering alpha and beta chains. The PCR that amplified TCRs ran for around 20 cycles, relying on a constant-region primer and a V-primer adapter. Via MiXCR, TCRdb re-called the reads, giving one row per CDR3 protein. Of fewer than 90,000 distinct CDR3 sequences listed, less than 40% are singletons. Time point reported: before trial treatment.

The rearrangement joins TRBV6-2 or TRBV6-3 to TRBJ2-1, with 10 bases fitting TRBD2. Here the sequenced sample was PBMCs, taken before treatment. The sequence derives from a female donor with ovarian cancer. The CDR3 spells CASKRTSGVSYNEQFF. CDR3 nucleotide sequence: TGTGCCAGCAAAAGGACTAGCGGAGTCTCCTACAATGAGCAGTTCTTC.